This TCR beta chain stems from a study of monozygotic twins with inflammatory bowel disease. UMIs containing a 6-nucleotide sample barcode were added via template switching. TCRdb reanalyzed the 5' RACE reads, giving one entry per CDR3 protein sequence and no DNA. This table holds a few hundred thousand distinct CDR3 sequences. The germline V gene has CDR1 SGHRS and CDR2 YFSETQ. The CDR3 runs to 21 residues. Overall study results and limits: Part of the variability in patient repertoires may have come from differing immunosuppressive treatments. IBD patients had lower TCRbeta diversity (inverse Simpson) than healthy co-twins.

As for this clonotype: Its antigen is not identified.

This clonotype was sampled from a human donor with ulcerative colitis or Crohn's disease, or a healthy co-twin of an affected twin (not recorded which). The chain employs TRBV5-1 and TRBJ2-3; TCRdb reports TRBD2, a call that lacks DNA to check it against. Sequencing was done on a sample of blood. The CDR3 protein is CASSIGDRLAGGGPSTDTQYF. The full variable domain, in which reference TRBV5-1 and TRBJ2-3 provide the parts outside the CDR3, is KAGVTQTPRYLIKTRGQQVTLSCSPISGHRSVSWYQQTPGQGLQFLFEYFSETQRNKGNFPGRFSGRQFSNSRSEMNVSTLELGDSALYLCASSIGDRLAGGGPSTDTQYFGPGTRLTVL.